This T cell receptor (beta chain) was sequenced in a study of T cells of healthy individuals. A single record per CDR3 protein comes from TCRdb applying MiXCR to the 5' RACE reads. This sample has fewer than 70,000 distinct CDR3 sequences, with around 15% found just once. This TCR was sampled from a human donor in good health.

In DNA, the CDR3 is TGTGCCAGCAGGACAACTAGCGGGAGTGATACGCAGTATTTT. It is translated as CASRTTSGSDTQYF. This chain connects TRBV11-2 to TRBJ2-3, with TRBD2 matching over 11 bases. Trimming took 6 bases from V and 6 from J; bases not matched to a gene: 5. The CDR3 loop spans 14 amino acids. Germline V gives CDR1 SGHAT, CDR2 FQNNGV.